The 29 T cell receptor beta chains listed next were all sequenced from one sample in a study of T-cell reconstitution after alpha-beta-depleted transplantation in children. Researchers prepared the TCRbeta library using unique molecular identifiers, the study reports. TCRdb analysed the PCR reads with MiXCR anew, one entry per CDR3 protein. The sample holds roughly 310,000 distinct CDR3 sequences, over 20% seen once. The material was PBMCs, mostly from graft donor cells, obtained 180 days after TCRalphabeta/CD19-depleted stem cell transplant. The source of these receptors is a male patient under 18 who had a stem cell transplant for acute lymphoblastic leukemia, so the T cells may come from the graft donor.

This chain connects TRBV5-1 to TRBJ2-3; the D is unclear. Germline loops: CDR1 SGHRS, CDR2 YFSETQ. V lost 0 bases and J lost 0, with 8 bases in between. The CDR3 has 15 amino acids. The CDR3 sequence is CASSLDRISTDTQYF. CDR3 coding DNA: TGCGCCAGCAGCTTGGACCGAATAAGCACAGATACGCAGTATTTT.

Only a few counts were recorded for this clonotype. The chain combines TRBV20-1 with TRBJ2-1, with D hard to call. The germline CDR1 and CDR2 sequences are DFQATT and SNEGSKA (reference sequence). V was trimmed by 7 bases and J by 8 bases, leaving 3 bases between them. The CDR3 has 8 residues. This CDR3 reads CSGDEQFF. CDR3 in DNA: TGCAGTGGCGATGAGCAGTTCTTC.

CDR3 DNA: TGTGCCACCAGTGACCGATCGGGGGATTCCATCCCCCGGGTGGACACCGGGGAGCTGTTTTTT. Protein: CATSDRSGDSIPRVDTGELFF. The rearrangement joins TRBV24-1 to TRBJ2-2, with D possibly matching TRBD2 (6 bases). Germline values: CDR1 KGHDR, CDR2 SFDVKD. The CDR3 is 21 amino acids. V gave up 4 bases and J gave up 3 bases, with 29 bases separating them.

This rearrangement joins TRBV12-5 to TRBJ2-1; no clear D gene. V lost 4 bases to trimming and J lost 7 bases, with 20 bases between them. This CDR3 is 16 amino acids long. The germline gives CDR1 LGHNT, CDR2 FRNRAP. The CDR3 DNA reads TGTGCTAGTGGTTCCGGAACGAACGGCCTAGGTAATGAGCAGTTCTTC. Protein sequence: CASGSGTNGLGNEQFF.

This clonotype was recorded at least ten times. The chain joins TRBV6-5 to TRBJ2-1, with TRBD2 as a possible D gene (6 bases). Trimming removed 5 bases at V and 7 bases at J, with 9 bases between. This CDR3 is built from 12 residues. Germline loops: CDR1 MNHEY, CDR2 SVGAGI. The CDR3 spells CASSGGRNEQFF. The CDR3 DNA sequence: TGTGCCAGCAGTGGGGGGAGGAATGAGCAGTTCTTC.

V gene TRBV7-3 combines with J gene TRBJ2-1, with TRBD2 as a possible D gene (6 bases). This CDR3 region has 20 residues. Trimming took 5 bases from V and 1 from J, leaving 27 bases between them. Germline assignment: CDR1 SGHTA and CDR2 FQGTGA. The CDR3 DNA follows: TGTGCCAGCAGCAAAGTCCCGGGGGACCGGGGGAAAGGGTCCTACAATGAGCAGTTCTTC. Amino acids: CASSKVPGDRGKGSYNEQFF.

This sequence joins TRBV7-9 and TRBJ2-5; D may match TRBD1 or TRBD2 (5 bases each). The CDR3 length is 17 residues. The germline gives CDR1 SEHNR, CDR2 FQNEAQ (reference sequence). Deletions cut 5 bases from V and 5 bases from J, with 24 bases between. The CDR3 loop is CASSPVVLGVYRETQYF. In DNA form, the CDR3 reads TGTGCCAGCAGCCCGGTAGTCTTGGGGGTATATAGGGAGACCCAGTACTTC.

There are a few counts of this clonotype. The chain employs TRBV12-3 or TRBV12-4 and TRBJ1-1, with D unclear. The CDR3 has 15 residues. V dropped 3 bases and J dropped 0 bases, with 11 bases sitting between them. The CDR3 spells CASSFPFSMNTEAFF. CDR3 coding DNA: TGTGCCAGCAGTTTCCCATTCTCGATGAACACTGAAGCTTTCTTT.

This chain uses TRBV20-1 with TRBJ1-2; TRBD1 matches 9 bases. The CDR3 spans 19 residues. Germline V gives CDR1 DFQATT, CDR2 SNEGSKA (reference sequence). With V trimmed by 1 base and J by 3 bases, 18 bases remained unmatched. The CDR3 nucleotides read TGCAGTGCTAGAGTACCGGGACAGGGAGGCGGGTTAGGAGACTATGGCTACACCTTC. Amino acids: CSARVPGQGGGLGDYGYTF.

This clonotype was detected a few times. The chain employs TRBV10-3 and TRBJ1-2; no clear D gene. Trimming removed 0 bases from V and 4 bases from J, with 3 bases in between. The CDR3 covers 12 residues. Germline CDR1 reads ENHRY; CDR2 reads SYGVKD. The CDR3 loop is CAISESSYGYTF. The DNA for the CDR3 is TGTGCCATCAGTGAGTCGAGCTATGGCTACACCTTC.

The chain couples TRBV6-1 to TRBJ1-6, with no clear D. CDR1 and CDR2 from the germline V gene are MNHNS and SASEGT. CDR3 length equals 14 residues. Deletions cut 5 bases from V and 7 bases from J, with 12 bases between. DNA of the CDR3: TGTGCCAGCAGTCGGCGGACGGGGAATTCACCCCTCCACTTT. Its translation: CASSRRTGNSPLHF.

This clonotype was counted only a few times. This chain uses TRBV12-3 or TRBV12-4 with TRBJ2-7, with D hard to call. Trimming left V 3 bases short and J 0 bases short, with 12 bases between. The CDR3 contains 15 residues. CDR3 DNA sequence: TGTGCCAGCAGTTTCCGGAGCCTAAGCTCCTACGAGCAGTACTTC. As protein: CASSFRSLSSYEQYF.

The chain employs TRBV6-9 and TRBJ2-1; D may correspond to TRBD1 or TRBD2 (5 bases each). Germline CDR1 is MNHGY and CDR2 is SVAAGI. The CDR3 sequence is 15 residues long. Trimming removed 8 bases at V and 2 bases at J, with 16 bases between. CDR3 coding DNA: TGTGCCAGCGGGGGAGAGGGACCGGCCTACAATGAGCAGTTCTTC. It codes for CASGGEGPAYNEQFF.

The rearrangement links TRBV11-2 to TRBJ2-1; D not certain. Trimming took off 3 bases at V and 5 bases at J, with 11 bases between the two ends. Per germline, CDR1 SGHAT and CDR2 FQNNGV. The CDR3 runs to 14 residues. The CDR3 loop reads CASSFRAPHNEQFF. The CDR3 nucleotides are TGTGCCAGCAGCTTTCGGGCCCCCCACAATGAGCAGTTCTTC.

The chain combines TRBV12-3 or TRBV12-4 with TRBJ2-7; D possibly corresponds to TRBD1 (6 bases). The length of the CDR3 is 13 residues. V lost 1 base to trimming and J lost 6 bases, with 10 bases between them. CDR3 in DNA: TGTGCCAGCAGTTTAGACAGGGTATCCGAGCAGTACTTC. Encoded protein: CASSLDRVSEQYF.

For the CDR3, the DNA is TGCGCCAGCAGCTTACTAGCGGGAGCTGACGGGGAGCTGTTTTTT. This sequence encodes CASSLLAGADGELFF. The chain joins TRBV5-1 to TRBJ2-2; 11 bases align to TRBD2. Trimming cost V 2 bases and J 7 bases; bases outside gene matches: 4. Germline lookup yields CDR1 SGHRS and CDR2 YFSETQ. This CDR3 is 15 amino acids long.

The V call is TRBV7-3, the J call TRBJ2-2, with a weak D call TRBD2 (5 bases). Trimming cost V 4 bases and J 3 bases, with 12 bases left between them. The CDR3 contains 15 residues. The germline gives CDR1 SGHTA, CDR2 FQGTGA. For the CDR3, the DNA is TGTGCCAGCAGCTCCCCGGGTAGCGACACCGGGGAGCTGTTTTTT. Its protein is CASSSPGSDTGELFF.

The chain couples TRBV7-8 to TRBJ1-4; TRBD1 aligns across 7 bases. CDR3 length equals 12 residues. Germline assignment: CDR1 SGHVS and CDR2 FQNEAQ. V shed 8 bases, J shed 8 bases, and the junction held 5 bases outside the gene matches. CDR3 DNA: TGTGCCAGCGGACAGGTTCGAGAAAAACTGTTTTTT. Translating it yields CASGQVREKLFF.

This chain uses TRBV7-8 with TRBJ2-5, with TRBD2 matching over 7 bases. CDR3 length: 14 amino acids. Germline loops: CDR1 SGHVS, CDR2 FQNEAQ. The V and J ends lost 6 bases and 5 bases, in that order; junction bases with no gene match: 9. The CDR3 loop reads CASRTLAGVETQYF. Here the CDR3 DNA reads TGTGCCAGCAGGACTCTTGCGGGAGTCGAGACCCAGTACTTC.

V gene TRBV10-3 combines with J gene TRBJ2-2; possible D gene TRBD2, 5 bases. Germline lookup yields CDR1 ENHRY and CDR2 SYGVKD. The CDR3 is 13 residues long. Trimming removed 7 bases at V and 7 bases at J, with 13 bases between. The CDR3 sequence is CAIKWGAVGELFF. The DNA for the CDR3 is TGTGCCATCAAGTGGGGAGCCGTCGGGGAGCTGTTTTTT.

This sequence joins TRBV9 and TRBJ2-1; the match to TRBD2 covers 14 bases. The CDR3 is 16 amino acids. Germline assignment: CDR1 SGDLS and CDR2 YYNGEE. V lost 4 bases and J lost 9; bases outside the gene matches: 9. For the CDR3, the DNA is TGTGCCAGCAGCCCAGGGGGACTAGCGGGAGTCAGTGAGCAGTTCTTC. This translates into CASSPGGLAGVSEQFF.

On this clonotype itself: This may come from a read error, since a much larger clone is one base off. The CDR3 reads CASSLEAAGRNEQFF. For the CDR3, the DNA is TGCGCCAGCAGCTTGGAAGCGGCGGGTCGCAATGAGCAGTTCTTC. The rearrangement links TRBV5-1 to TRBJ2-1; D is possibly TRBD2 (5 bases). The germline V gene has CDR1 SGHRS and CDR2 YFSETQ. Between the trimmed V and J ends, which lost 0 bases and 6 bases, there was a span of 13 bases. The CDR3 extends over 15 amino acids. Complete variable domain (other parts from reference TRBV5-1 and TRBJ2-1): KAGVTQTPRYLIKTRGQQVTLSCSPISGHRSVSWYQQTPGQGLQFLFEYFSETQRNKGNFPGRFSGRQFSNSRSEMNVSTLELGDSALYLCASSLEAAGRNEQFFGPGTRLTVL.

V gene TRBV5-5 combines with J gene TRBJ2-7; weak D call: TRBD2 (6 bases). Germline V CDR1 and CDR2: SGHKS, YYEKEE (reference sequence). Trimming took 1 base from V and 7 from J, leaving 21 bases between them. CDR3 length: 16 amino acids. CDR3 sequence reads: CASSLLLAFNRREQYF. CDR3 coding DNA: TGTGCCAGCAGCTTGTTGCTAGCGTTCAATCGGCGGGAGCAGTACTTC.

In DNA, the CDR3 is TGTGCCAGCAGTCTTAGAGCGGGAGCGAGGACTGGGGAGCTGTTTTTT. Translating it yields CASSLRAGARTGELFF. The gene calls are TRBV12-3 or TRBV12-4 and TRBJ2-2, with 8 bases fitting TRBD2. Trimming cost V 5 bases and J 8 bases; bases outside gene matches: 13. The CDR3 is 16 residues long.

This chain links TRBV2 with TRBJ2-1, with 9 bases identical to TRBD1. Germline CDR1 and CDR2: SNHLY and FYNNEI. The length of the CDR3 is 16 residues. Losses at the gene ends were 4 bases for V and 9 bases for J; bases not matched to a gene: 13. The CDR3, as DNA: TGTGCCAGCAGTGGAAGAGCAGGACAGGGGACTGTTGAGCAGTTCTTC. It translates to CASSGRAGQGTVEQFF.

This clonotype was detected only a few times. The chain joins TRBV4-1 to TRBJ2-1; TRBD2 matches at 9 bases. CDR3 length: 19 amino acids. V was clipped by 0 bases and J by 0 bases; unmatched bases: 9. The germline CDR1 and CDR2 sequences are MGHRA and YSYEKL. The CDR3 here is CASSQEGLAGLSSYNEQFF. In nucleotides, the CDR3 is TGCGCCAGCAGCCAAGAGGGGCTAGCGGGGCTGAGCTCCTACAATGAGCAGTTCTTC.

This clonotype occurred a few times. V gene TRBV5-1 combines with J gene TRBJ2-3, with D perhaps TRBD1 (5 bases). V was pared by 1 base and J by 5 bases, with 11 bases between. Germline loops: CDR1 SGHRS, CDR2 YFSETQ. The CDR3 runs to 14 residues. This CDR3 is CASSLRQGVDTQYF. DNA for the CDR3: TGCGCCAGCAGCTTGCGGCAGGGCGTAGATACGCAGTATTTT.

The rearrangement uses TRBV7-9 and TRBJ2-7, with D perhaps matching TRBD1 or TRBD2 (6 bases each). Per the germline V gene, CDR1 is SEHNR and CDR2 is FQNEAQ (reference sequence). V was trimmed by 3 bases and J by 2 bases, leaving 11 bases between them. The CDR3 is 14 amino acids. The CDR3 loop reads CASSLGGRTYEQYF. The CDR3 region has the DNA TGTGCCAGCAGCTTGGGGGGCCGCACCTACGAGCAGTACTTC.

This clonotype was picked up a small number of times. V and J are TRBV5-6 and TRBJ1-2; TRBD1 matches 8 bases. The CDR3 loop spans 15 amino acids. CDR1 is SGHDT and CDR2 is YYEEEE in the germline V gene. Trimming at V came to 2 bases and at J to 4 bases, leaving 7 bases not matched to a gene. Here the CDR3 DNA reads TGTGCCAGCAGCTTCGATTGGACAGGGAGCTATGGCTACACCTTC. Protein product: CASSFDWTGSYGYTF.